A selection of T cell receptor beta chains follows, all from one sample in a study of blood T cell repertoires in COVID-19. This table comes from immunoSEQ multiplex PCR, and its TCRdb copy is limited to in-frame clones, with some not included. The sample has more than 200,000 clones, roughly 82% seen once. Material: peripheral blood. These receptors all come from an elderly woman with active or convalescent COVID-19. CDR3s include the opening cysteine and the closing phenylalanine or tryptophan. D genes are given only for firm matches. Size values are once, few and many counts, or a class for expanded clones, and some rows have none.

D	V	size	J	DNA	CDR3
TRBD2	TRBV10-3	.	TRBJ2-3	TGTGCCATCAGTGATGTACTAGCGGGGGGGCGATCAGATACGCAGTATTTT	CAISDVLAGGRSDTQYF
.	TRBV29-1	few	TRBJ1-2	TGCAGCGTCGGGGAAGGTGGGGGCTACACCTTC	CSVGEGGGYTF
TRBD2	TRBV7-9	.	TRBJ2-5	TGTGCCAGCAGCACTACTAGCGGGAGTGGAGAGACCCAGTACTTC	CASSTTSGSGETQYF
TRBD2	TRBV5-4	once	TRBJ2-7	TGTGCCAGCAGCTTGGGAGCGGGGATATCCTACGAGCAGTACTTC	CASSLGAGISYEQYF
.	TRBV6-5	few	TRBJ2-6	TGTGCCAGCAGCTACGCGGGCTCTGGGGCCAACGTCCTGACTTTC	CASSYAGSGANVLTF
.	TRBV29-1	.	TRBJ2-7	TGCAGCGTAGCCCAGGGTTACGAGCAGTACTTC	CSVAQGYEQYF
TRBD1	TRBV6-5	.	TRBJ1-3	TGTGCCAGCAGAACAGGGGAGTTGGGAAACACCATATATTTT	CASRTGELGNTIYF
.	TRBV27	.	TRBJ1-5	TGTGCCAGCTCGCCGTACAGGGAGAGAAAACCCCAGCATTTT	CASSPYRERKPQHF
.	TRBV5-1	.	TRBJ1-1	TGCGCCAGCAGCTTGGAAGGGGTCGGCACTGAAGCTTTCTTT	CASSLEGVGTEAFF
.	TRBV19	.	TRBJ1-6	TGTGCCAGTAGTATAGAGCAGGCCAGCACCCTCCACTTT	CASSIEQASTLHF
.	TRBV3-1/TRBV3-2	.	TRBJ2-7	TGTGCCAGCAGCCCCACTTGGGCAGGAACCTACGAGCAGTACTTC	CASSPTWAGTYEQYF
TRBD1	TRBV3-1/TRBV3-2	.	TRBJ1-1	TGTGCCAGCAGCCAGCCGAGGGGACAGACGAACACTGAAGCTTTCTTT	CASSQPRGQTNTEAFF
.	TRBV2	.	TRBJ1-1	TGTGCCAGCAGGACAGCGAACACTGAAGCTTTCTTT	CASRTANTEAFF
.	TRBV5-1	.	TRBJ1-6	TGCGCCAGCAGCTCCGGACAGATTAATTCACCCCTCCACTTT	CASSSGQINSPLHF
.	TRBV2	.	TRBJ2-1	TGTGCCAGCAGCAAAGGGAGGTCCGGCAATGAGCAGTTCTTC	CASSKGRSGNEQFF
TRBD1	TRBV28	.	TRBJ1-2	TGTGCCAGCAGCTATGACAGGGGGGGAGTCTATGGCTACACCTTC	CASSYDRGGVYGYTF
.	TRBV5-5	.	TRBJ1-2	TGTGCCAGCAGCTTGGCTGGCGGCGGGGGACTAGGCTACACCTTC	CASSLAGGGGLGYTF
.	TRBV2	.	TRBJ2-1	TGTGCCAGCAGTGAGGCCGTTCAGGGGCGTTGGGGCAATGAGCAGTTCTTC	CASSEAVQGRWGNEQFF
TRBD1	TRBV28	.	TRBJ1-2	TGTGCCAGCAGACCTGGGACAGGGTTGGGGTCTGGCTACACCTTC	CASRPGTGLGSGYTF
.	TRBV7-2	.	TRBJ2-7	TGTGCCAGCAGCTTTGGCTTATACGAGCAGTACTTC	CASSFGLYEQYF
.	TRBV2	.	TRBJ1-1	TGTGCCAGCAGTGACGAGGTGAACACTGAAGCTTTCTTT	CASSDEVNTEAFF
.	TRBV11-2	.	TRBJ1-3	TGTGCCAGCAGCTTACTCAGGGGTAACTCTGGAAACACCATATATTTT	CASSLLRGNSGNTIYF
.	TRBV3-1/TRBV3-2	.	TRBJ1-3	TGTGCCAGCAGCCGCGCTTCGGACTTTTTCCGGACCATATATTTT	CASSRASDFFRTIYF
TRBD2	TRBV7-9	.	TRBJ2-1	TGTGCCAGCAGCTTAGAACTAGCGGGGACCTCCTACAATGAGCAGTTCTTC	CASSLELAGTSYNEQFF
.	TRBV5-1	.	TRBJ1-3	TGCGCCAGCAGCTTGGGACAGGTGGAAGGAAACACCATATATTTT	CASSLGQVEGNTIYF
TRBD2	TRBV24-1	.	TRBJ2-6	TGTGCCACCAGTGATTCCCAACTAGCGGGGGGACTCCTCTCTGGGGCCAACGTCCTGACTTTC	CATSDSQLAGGLLSGANVLTF
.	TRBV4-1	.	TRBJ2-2	TGCGCCAGCAGCCAAGATTGGAGGAGAGGTGCCGGGGAGCTGTTTTTT	CASSQDWRRGAGELFF
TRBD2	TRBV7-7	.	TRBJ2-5	TGTGCCAGCAGCTTAGTGACTAGCGGACAGGTGGGGACCCAGTACTTC	CASSLVTSGQVGTQYF
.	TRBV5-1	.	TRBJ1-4	TGCGCCAGCAGCCCACAGGATCCAACTAATGAAAAACTGTTTTTT	CASSPQDPTNEKLFF
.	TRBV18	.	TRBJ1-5	TGTGCCAGCTCACCAGGGGCAGATCAGCCCCAGCATTTT	CASSPGADQPQHF
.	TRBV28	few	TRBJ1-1	TGTGCCAGCAGCCCAGTTGGTCTGGCAGTGAACACTGAAGCTTTCTTT	CASSPVGLAVNTEAFF
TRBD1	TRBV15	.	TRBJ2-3	TGTGCCACCAGCAGAGAGGGACAGGGATACACAGATACGCAGTATTTT	CATSREGQGYTDTQYF
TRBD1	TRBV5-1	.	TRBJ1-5	TGCGCCAGCAGCTACGGGACAGGGGGTCAGCCCCAGCATTTT	CASSYGTGGQPQHF
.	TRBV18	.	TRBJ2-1	TGTGCCAGCTCACCACTAGGGACTCACAATGAGCAGTTCTTC	CASSPLGTHNEQFF
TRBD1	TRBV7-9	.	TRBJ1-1	TGTGCCAGCAGCTTAGGACAGGGAGTAGCTTTCTTT	CASSLGQGVAFF
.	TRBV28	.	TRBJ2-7	TGTGCCAGCAGTTTAGCTGGAGACAGCCGAGCGTCGTACTTC	CASSLAGDSRASYF
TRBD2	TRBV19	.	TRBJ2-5	TGTGCCAGTAGTAACCTAGCGGATCAAGAGACCCAGTACTTC	CASSNLADQETQYF
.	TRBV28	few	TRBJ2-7	TGTGCCAGCAGTTTACATCGGGATCCCTACGAGCAGTACTTC	CASSLHRDPYEQYF
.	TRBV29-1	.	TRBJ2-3	TGCAGCGTTGAAGGGACACTTAGCACAGATACGCAGTATTTT	CSVEGTLSTDTQYF
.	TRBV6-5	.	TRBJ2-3	TGTGCCAGCAGCCTAGGGGGGGGCTGGTCAGATACGCAGTATTTT	CASSLGGGWSDTQYF
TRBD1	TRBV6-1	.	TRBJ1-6	TGTGCCAGCAGTGAAAGGGACAGGTCCTCGAATTCACCCCTCCACTTT	CASSERDRSSNSPLHF
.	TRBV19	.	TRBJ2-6	TGTGCCAGTAGTATAAGGGCAGGAGGAAGCTCTGGGGCCAACGTCCTGACTTTC	CASSIRAGGSSGANVLTF
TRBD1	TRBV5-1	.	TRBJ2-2	TGCGCCAGCAGCTGGGGGACAGGGGTCTACACCGGGGAGCTGTTTTTT	CASSWGTGVYTGELFF
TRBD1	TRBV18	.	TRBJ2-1	TGTGCCAGCTCACCAACCCAGGGGGCAAATGAGCAGTTCTTC	CASSPTQGANEQFF
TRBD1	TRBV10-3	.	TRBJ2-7	TGTGCCATACCCCCAGGGACAGGGGATTCCTACGAGCAGTACTTC	CAIPPGTGDSYEQYF
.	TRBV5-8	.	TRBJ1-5	TGTGCCAGCAGCGCGGATAGGTCCCGAGGGCCCCAGCATTTT	CASSADRSRGPQHF